The next 9 T cell receptor beta chains were all read from a single sample in a study of blood T cell repertoires in COVID-19. Some clones are missing from TCRdb's copy, which holds only in-frame ones; the method was immunoSEQ multiplex PCR. The sample records some 260,000 clones, roughly 88% being singletons. Input material: peripheral blood. The receptors shown here come from a woman aged 70 to 79 with COVID-19, enrolled during active disease.

This rearrangement joins TRBV15 to TRBJ2-2; 12 bases fit TRBD1. V dropped 3 bases and J dropped 8; count of bases not matched to a gene: 7. Per the germline V gene, CDR1 is LNHNV and CDR2 is YYDKDF (reference sequence). CDR3 length equals 16 residues. CDR3 bases: TGTGCCACCAGCAGGGCTTGGGACAGGGGGCCGGGGGAGCTGTTTTTT. Protein sequence: CATSRAWDRGPGELFF.

Regarding this clone: The same CDR3 can be traced to other DNA sequences in this sample. This chain connects TRBV11-3 to TRBJ2-7, with D possibly matching TRBD2 (5 bases). CDR3 size: 13 residues. Germline CDR1 is SGHNT and CDR2 is YENEEA. V gave up 1 base and J gave up 6 bases, with 10 bases separating them. CDR3 in amino acids: CASSLGLAGEQYF. The CDR3, as DNA: TGTGCCAGCAGCTTAGGCCTAGCTGGCGAGCAGTACTTC.

The DNA for the CDR3 is TGTGCCAGCAGCCAAGCTCTGCGGACAGCCTATGGCTACACCTTC. This encodes CASSQALRTAYGYTF. The V call is TRBV3-1 (or the pseudogene TRBV3-2), the J call TRBJ1-2; D possibly corresponds to TRBD1 (6 bases). Trimming cost V 1 base and J 4 bases, with 13 bases left between them. The CDR3 is 15 amino acids. Germline V gene lookup returns CDR1 LGHDT and CDR2 YNNKEL (reference sequence).

The chain joins TRBV7-8 to TRBJ2-2; D might be TRBD2 (6 bases). The CDR3 runs 17 residues. The germline V gene has CDR1 SGHVS and CDR2 FQNEAQ. The V gene lost 4 bases and the J gene lost 2 bases, with 17 bases spanning the gap. CDR3 nucleotide sequence: TGTGCCAGCAGCTCGGGGGAACTAGAATTAAACACCGGGGAGCTGTTTTTT. Translated: CASSSGELELNTGELFF.

The chain couples TRBV6-1 to TRBJ2-5, with 13 bases that match TRBD2. Per the germline V gene, CDR1 is MNHNS and CDR2 is SASEGT. This CDR3 has 17 amino acids. Trimming removed 3 bases from V and 3 bases from J; junction bases left unmatched: 7. CDR3 region: CASSDGQGLAGKETQYF. In nucleotides, the CDR3 is TGTGCCAGCAGTGATGGGCAGGGACTAGCGGGGAAAGAGACCCAGTACTTC.

This rearrangement joins TRBV19 to TRBJ2-7, with D tentatively TRBD1 (5 bases). Per the germline V gene, CDR1 is LNHDA and CDR2 is SQIVND (reference sequence). This CDR3 comprises 15 residues. V lost 5 bases and J 5 bases, leaving 19 bases between the germline ends. CDR3 loop: CASSPQTGPLHEQYF. The CDR3 DNA sequence: TGTGCCAGTAGTCCCCAAACAGGCCCCCTTCACGAGCAGTACTTC.

This clone was observed a single time. The rearrangement links TRBV18 to TRBJ1-1; no clear D gene. The CDR3 is made up of 16 amino acids. Germline CDR1 reads KGHSH; CDR2 reads LQKENI. Trimming removed 2 bases at V and 0 bases at J, with 13 bases between. The CDR3 bases are TGTGCCAGCTCACCAATTATCGAGGCGATGAACACTGAAGCTTTCTTT. The encoded protein is CASSPIIEAMNTEAFF.

J is TRBJ2-5 and V is TRBV4-1, with TRBD1 as a possible D gene (6 bases). V gave up 4 bases and J gave up 5 bases, with 20 bases separating them. CDR1 is MGHRA and CDR2 is YSYEKL in the germline V gene. This CDR3 region has 16 residues. This chain's CDR3 is CASSLVTGGLRETQYF. The CDR3 DNA sequence: TGCGCCAGCAGCCTAGTGACAGGAGGCTTGAGGGAGACCCAGTACTTC.

This chain connects TRBV12-3 or TRBV12-4 to TRBJ2-5; D uncertain. This CDR3 contains 13 residues. V was pared by 1 base and J by 8 bases, with 11 bases between. The CDR3 is CASSLVGLGTQYF. The CDR3 DNA reads as TGTGCCAGCAGTTTAGTTGGCCTTGGTACCCAGTACTTC.